This note documents a single T cell receptor beta chain sequence. Sequencing used immunoSEQ multiplex PCR; TCRdb keeps in-frame clones, though not all of them. The data show more than 50,000 clones, with around 88% seen just once and about 14% held by the top ten. The TCR-sequenced patients were three responders to pembrolizumab. These data originate in a study of PD-1 blockade in mismatch repair-deficient tumors. Study-level background: Patients had approximately 12 mismatch repair-deficient cancer types, all previously treated and progressing.

This CDR3 has 16 residues. Unmatched junction bases numbered 6, after V lost 0 bases and J lost 2 bases. Germline CDR1 reads SEHNR; CDR2 reads FQNEAQ (reference sequence). The TCR was taken from an adult with mismatch repair-deficient cancer. Sequenced material: peripheral blood, taken 52 weeks after starting pembrolizumab. The chain is built from TRBV7-9 and TRBJ2-5; the match to TRBD1 covers 7 bases. The CDR3: CASSLALVQGQETQYF. CDR3 DNA: TGTGCCAGCAGCTTAGCCCTTGTACAGGGGCAAGAGACCCAGTACTTC.